What follows describes a single TCR beta chain. This specimen comes from a study of blood T cell repertoires in COVID-19. Whole-study context: Spain, Italy and the United States supplied samples that represented acute and convalescent COVID-19. Sources were T cells, B-cell-depleted T cells, or PBMCs; the material itself was cDNA or gDNA.

As handled by the study authors: Cell counts per sample came from amplifying reference gene primers. Only in-frame clones appear in the TCRdb table, and some are missing; sequencing was by immunoSEQ multiplex PCR. V, J and clone size were drawn from that table, and D and trimming were deduced from the DNA. The sample has fewer than 200,000 clones; approximately 79% are singletons. Germline CDR1 SEHNR, CDR2 FQNEAQ (reference sequence). The V and J ends lost 5 bases and 7 bases, in that order; junction bases with no gene match: 8. The CDR3 extends over 14 amino acids. Seattle-derived patients entered the study during active infection and were followed longitudinally.

The specimen sequenced was peripheral blood. The chain has TRBV7-9 and TRBJ1-2, with 9 positions matching TRBD1. This receptor was identified in a woman aged 35 to 49 with COVID-19, enrolled during active disease. CDR3 nucleotide sequence: TGTGCCAGCAGCCCGACAGGGGGAGAGGGTGGCTACACCTTC. It encodes CASSPTGGEGGYTF.